The clone carrying this TCR beta chain was counted only a few times. This CDR3 spans 12 amino acids. Trimming removed 4 bases at V and 8 bases at J, with 8 bases between. Germline V gene data show CDR1 as KGHDR and CDR2 as SFDVKD. The data stem from a study of T-cell memory formation after mild COVID-19. Study context: For the most part, TCR clusters were specific to one donor.

MiXCR, applied by TCRdb to the 5' RACE reads, yields one record per CDR3 protein. This table has under 50,000 distinct CDR3 sequences, roughly 27% appearing once. The origin of this receptor is a man between 18 and 29 years old who had mild COVID-19 (a few samples of this study predate the infection). Cell type and time point are not known. Source material: PBMCs or a T cell subset sorted from them (not recorded which). This rearrangement joins TRBV24-1 to TRBJ2-1, with a weak D call TRBD2 (6 bases). For the CDR3, the DNA is TGTGCCACCAGTGAGGGAGGCGATGAGCAGTTCTTC. This sequence encodes CATSEGGDEQFF.